Listed below are T cell receptor beta chains from one sample, sequenced in a study of identical twins. TCRdb passed the 5' RACE reads through MiXCR, listing each CDR3 protein once. The data show hundreds of thousands of distinct CDR3 sequences, with about 14% seen just once and approximately 8.8% held by the top ten. Sequencing was carried out using memory (CD45RO+) T cells sorted from blood. These receptors came from a woman between 18 and 30 years old in good health. Each CDR3 is given with its conserved first and last residue. D genes are given only for firm matches. Clone sizes are given selectively: once, few, many, or a class where the clone is expanded.

d_gene	v_gene	abundance	j_gene	CDR3aa	CDR3nt
.	TRBV6-5	.	TRBJ2-3	CASSYGPGTQSWTDTQYF	TGTGCCAGCAGTTATGGCCCCGGTACGCAGTCCTGGACAGATACGCAGTATTTT
.	TRBV6-2/TRBV6-3	.	TRBJ1-1	CASKRELEAFF	TGTGCCAGCAAAAGGGAACTTGAAGCTTTCTTT
.	TRBV27	many	TRBJ1-1	CASSLTLEYTEAFF	TGTGCCAGCAGTTTAACACTTGAGTACACTGAAGCTTTCTTT
TRBD1	TRBV5-1	few	TRBJ2-4	CASSLGLDRGAKNIQYF	TGCGCCAGCAGCTTGGGATTGGACAGGGGTGCCAAAAACATTCAGTACTTC
TRBD1	TRBV19	few	TRBJ2-1	CASSPDRGSYNEQFF	TGTGCCAGTAGTCCCGACAGGGGCTCCTACAATGAGCAGTTCTTC
.	TRBV12-3/TRBV12-4	many	TRBJ1-2	CASSLGPGFRYGYTF	TGTGCCAGCAGTTTAGGACCGGGGTTCCGCTATGGCTACACCTTC
.	TRBV4-2	few	TRBJ1-5	CASSLEVRNQPQHF	TGTGCCAGCAGCCTCGAAGTCCGTAATCAGCCCCAGCATTTT
.	TRBV18	few	TRBJ2-6	CASSGAGANVLTF	TGTGCCAGCTCGGGGGCTGGGGCCAACGTCCTGACTTTC
.	TRBV4-1	many	TRBJ2-1	CASSHFGGNEQFF	TGCGCCAGCAGCCATTTTGGGGGGAATGAGCAGTTCTTC
.	TRBV7-9	.	TRBJ2-3	CASSSMGTSTDTQYF	TGTGCCAGCAGCTCGATGGGCACTAGCACAGATACGCAGTATTTT
.	TRBV12-3/TRBV12-4	.	TRBJ2-3	CASSSPDRRAQYF	TGTGCCAGCAGTTCCCCTGACAGACGGGCGCAGTATTTT
TRBD1	TRBV7-6	few	TRBJ2-2	CASSPWTGEVGELFF	TGTGCCAGCAGCCCCTGGACAGGGGAGGTCGGGGAGCTGTTTTTT
.	TRBV27	medium-sized	TRBJ2-7	CASKTGSSYEQYF	TGTGCCAGCAAAACAGGGAGCTCCTACGAGCAGTACTTC
.	TRBV4-3	.	TRBJ1-4	CASSQEGREAEKLFF	TGCGCCAGCAGCCAAGAAGGCAGGGAGGCCGAAAAACTGTTTTTT
.	TRBV12-3/TRBV12-4	few	TRBJ2-5	CASSSQIQETQYF	TGTGCCAGCAGCAGTCAAATCCAAGAGACCCAGTACTTC
.	TRBV3-1	few	TRBJ2-2	CASTIGYGGELFF	TGTGCCAGCACCATAGGGTATGGCGGGGAGCTGTTTTTT
.	TRBV7-2	.	TRBJ1-1	CASSFSFSDTEAFF	TGTGCCAGCAGCTTTAGTTTTTCGGACACTGAAGCTTTCTTT
.	TRBV5-1	many	TRBJ2-5	CASSLTQETQYF	TGTGCCAGCAGTTTAACGCAAGAGACCCAGTACTTC
.	TRBV7-3	.	TRBJ1-1	CASRHLMNTEAFF	TGTGCCAGCCGACATTTGATGAACACTGAAGCTTTCTTT
TRBD2	TRBV5-5	.	TRBJ2-2	CASTPGLAGYTGELFF	TGTGCCAGCACCCCCGGACTAGCGGGCTACACCGGGGAGCTGTTTTTT
.	TRBV9	.	TRBJ1-2	CASSGGFNYGYTF	TGTGCCAGCAGCGGTGGATTTAACTATGGCTACACCTTC
TRBD1	TRBV7-8	.	TRBJ2-1	CASSLPGQGQRFYNEQFF	TGTGCCAGCAGCTTACCGGGACAGGGGCAGCGGTTCTACAATGAGCAGTTCTTC